The TCR beta chain described here comes from a study of cytomegalovirus exposure and HLA in healthy donors (dated by TCRdb to between 2016 and 2019). Regarding the research as a whole: An earlier analysis of 587 of the donors reported about 300 Gb of sequence data and 117 million unique TCR beta sequences obtained from roughly 180 million T cells. A separate validation cohort of roughly 110 different subjects was used in addition to the approximately 670-subject first cohort. Roughly five DR-DQ haplotypes were handled as single units for association and clustering, since linkage in the cohort was strong. High-throughput TCR immunosequencing, statistical association of individual TCRs with disease status, and machine learning were combined to predict cytomegalovirus infection status. Typing coverage differed by locus: A, B, C, DRB1 and DQB1 were typed in about 629-630 donors, DQA1 in roughly 510, DPA1 in 600 to 610, and DPB1 in just under 490. Class I and class II HLA loci were covered by the typing at four-digit resolution. Every repertoire in the discovery cohort had been generated on one and the same sequencing platform. Among under 450 genotyped donors of the cohort, an average of approximately 230,000 unique TCR beta nucleotide sequences were sequenced per donor, roughly a sixth of them non-productive. The T cell repertoires of some 700 subjects were profiled by immunosequencing and related to cytomegalovirus serostatus. A later analysis re-analyzed previously published TCR beta repertoires from 660 or so donors and added high-resolution HLA genotyping to study TCR occurrence patterns. The study aimed to test whether signatures of past pathogen exposure could be identified by cataloging public T cell receptors. An early release covering 550 to 700 HLA-typed donors comprised about 290 gigabases of sequencing data and roughly 86 million unique TCR sequences. Alongside the repertoire data, information on donor age, sex, ethnicity and CMV serostatus was compiled. The later analysis used no new phenotypic data to find candidate immune exposures, relying instead on TCR beta sequences and their occurrence across donors. A later genetic analysis took genome-wide SNP genotypes for about 55% of the 666 donors and used that subset as a discovery cohort. The genetic ancestry cluster associated with self-reported Caucasian donors included about four fifths of the 398 genotyped donors. An earlier analysis of around 540 of the donors applied high-throughput TCR beta sequencing to assess whether each TCR beta V gene segment acted as functional or pseudogenic.

General study outcomes and caveats: In this cohort, only TCR beta chains were sequenced, and detectable features were limited by the absence of alpha or paired-chain data. For the cohort, immune exposure information was limited to CMV serostatus. Because HLA typing was missing for some donors at each locus, association tests included only the typed subset. In vitro tests confirmed that a few of the cytomegalovirus-associated TCR beta chains recognize cytomegalovirus antigens. The classifier was reported to diagnose cytomegalovirus status with high specificity and sensitivity in both the original and validation cohorts. Some IMGT-functional V segments, including TRBV6-2 and TRBV6-3, could not be distinguished by the 87-base-pair reads and were therefore excluded. A further reported finding was that TCR beta sequences accurately predicted the HLA-A and HLA-B alleles for most subjects in the first cohort. An association between a missense DCLRE1C variant and V-gene and J-gene trimming of TCR beta chains was found in a later genetic analysis and replicated in an independent cohort. A cluster of highly shared sequence variants was judged likely to be a technical artifact of the sequencing pipeline. The study gave a list of 150 to 200 TCR beta chains associated with cytomegalovirus. The earlier analysis of some 560 of the donors excluded roughly 17 rarely observed V segments, including chromosome 9 orphons, because counts were too low. In a later analysis, some 17,000 TCR beta sequences were associated with specific HLA alleles at a false discovery rate of 0.05. Strong co-occurrence of HLA alleles, especially DR and DQ, made assigning TCR associations to individual alleles difficult. A later analysis reported that several top co-occurrence clusters appeared linked to parvovirus B19, influenza, CMV and Epstein-Barr virus. Most CMV-associated TCR beta chains appeared to be HLA-restricted in a later analysis, and the HLA associations seemed to be driven largely by CMV exposure. In an earlier analysis of about 600 of the donors, most TCR beta V segments appeared in productive rearrangements about 87% or about 30% of the time, broadly matching IMGT annotations. Compared with equally common non-associated chains, HLA-associated TCR beta chains in a later analysis were more clonally expanded and had lower generation probabilities. Most TCR sequences were observed very rarely across donors, whereas some public TCRs were present in many individuals. In a later analysis, TCR association rates were found to vary across HLA loci, with the most associated TCRs seen for DRB1 alleles and the fewest for HLA-C alleles. Linkage disequilibrium might explain the correlated functional status among segregating V segments, but an unknown experimental factor could not be excluded. Roughly uniform sequencing depth across donors was assumed in presence/absence analyses, although this assumption may not hold. Compared with the roughly 700-donor mean, donors in an Asian-associated ancestry cluster had fewer N-insertions in productive TCRs, according to a later genetic analysis. The authors suggested that the approach could potentially be generalized to other disease states and immunological phenotypes.

The cohort was made up of approximately 670 healthy bone marrow donors. All cohort members were sampled while nominally healthy, although unrecorded immune exposures were likely present. The donor was CMV seronegative and was included in the group of 352 seronegative cohort members. Each donor provided a peripheral blood sample, and peripheral blood mononuclear cells were used for TCR beta sequencing. Genomic DNA was extracted from the blood cell samples with the Qiagen DNeasy Blood Extraction Kit. Including cysteine and phenylalanine, the CDR3 has 17 amino acids. CDR3 DNA only is kept here, 51 bases in frame from base 1. As encoded in the germline V gene (reference sequence), CDR1 is SSHAT while CDR2 is FNYEAQ. With respect to this clone: Its antigen is unknown. Relative to the germline gene, one junction end is altered; a read error may explain this.

The library was obtained by the immunoSEQ multiplex PCR assay. For the multiplex PCR, a mixture combining 60 forward primers for TCR Vbeta segments and 13 reverse primers for TCR Jbeta segments was used. Amplification of the CDR3 region of rearranged TCR beta genes was performed with a multiplex PCR assay on genomic DNA. Amplified TCR beta libraries were sequenced as 87-base-pair reads on the Illumina HiSeq System. The authors' analysis ran thus. A later analysis tallied 75 million to 95 million unique TCR beta chains across the 600 to 700 repertoires, and some 10 million of those chains were shared by two or more donors. To remove PCR and sequencing errors, raw reads were error-corrected and collapsed into unique sequences using a nearest-neighbor algorithm that merged closely related sequences. CDR3 sequences were aligned to IMGT reference sequences to assign V, D and J gene segments. For a sequence to be retained, a match of at least six nucleotides was required to both a V gene segment and a J gene segment. Rearrangements were called productive when the CDR3 lacked stop codons and stayed in frame with V and J; all others were non-productive. Following IMGT convention, CDR3 was defined as the stretch from the second conserved V-encoded cysteine up to the conserved J-encoded phenylalanine. In an earlier analysis of approximately 500 of the donors, sequences lacking an unambiguous match to a single V gene segment were excluded. An earlier analysis of 587 of the donors classified V segments as functional when productive rearrangements were above 56.7% and as segregating when the standard deviation between donors was above 5%. A statistical classification framework was built for diagnosing cytomegalovirus status from the catalog of TCR beta chain sequences. V and J gene assignment, in a later analysis, came from comparing TCR nucleotide sequences with IMGT/GENE-DB human TR gene sequences. A later analysis assigned CDR3 sequences and most-parsimonious VDJ recombination scenarios with the TCRdist pipeline. In a later analysis, each TCR beta chain was defined by its CDR3 amino acid sequence together with its V-gene family, and reads lacking a unique V-gene family were excluded. As a way to deal with suspected cross-contamination and a sequencing artifact, a later analysis dropped approximately 570 nucleotide sequences that were highly shared and had low generation probability. A later analysis calculated a clonal expansion index for each public chain from normalized within-repertoire ranks of inferred template counts. In a later analysis, generation probabilities were computed with a VDJ recombination model fitted to out-of-frame rearrangements, and the resulting probabilities were checked against IGoR. Hypergeometric tests were used in a later analysis to score TCR-TCR, TCR-HLA and TCR-CMV co-occurrence, with a repertoire-size bias correction applied to the TCR pairs. In a later analysis, false discovery rates were estimated by permuting HLA or CMV assignments 20 times. In a later analysis, co-occurring TCRs were grouped using DBSCAN, with TCRdist sequence similarity added in when clustering inside HLA-allele-positive subsets. For co-occurrence clustering, repertoires with fewer than 30,000 or more than 120,000 public chains were excluded, along with roughly 5 repertoires with anomalous nucleotide sharing. What TCRdb holds here is the immuneACCESS table cut down to in-frame rearrangements. Part of the clones is not present; checked against another copy, under half of the missing clones reflect an unresolved V gene, and the others are unexplained. That table gives V, J and clone size, and the DNA gave D and trimming. The sample contains about 150,000 clones, roughly 70% of them found a single time. Together, the top ten hold about 4.1% of the sample.

This clonotype originated in a man between 60 and 75 years old in good health and CMV-seronegative. Sequences were obtained from PBMCs. The V and J segments used are TRBV7-7 and TRBJ2-5, with 10 bases aligning to TRBD1. The DNA sequence follows: TGTGCTAGCAGCTTGGGATTACCGGGACAGGGGATCGAGACCCAGTACTTC. Its protein is CASSLGLPGQGIETQYF.